The clone carrying this T cell receptor (beta chain) was seen repeatedly, ten times or more. What it binds is not known. The germline gives CDR1 SGHRS, CDR2 YFSETQ. The CDR3 has 16 residues. V lost 0 bases, J lost 2 bases, and 8 bases stayed unmatched. This sample was included in a study of T cells in Graves' hyperthyroidism and ophthalmopathy. TCR beta CDR3 regions were amplified from RNA transcripts. The HTBI primer set served for first-round RT-PCR of the TCR CDR3. In TCRdb, the multiplex PCR reads were re-called with MiXCR into one record per CDR3 protein. Of approximately 690,000 distinct CDR3 sequences listed, about a fifth are singletons. Overall study findings and caveats: The model's output predicted ophthalmopathy at a median of 6.5 months prior to onset. The blood repertoire included most of the expanded thyroid clonotypes above 0.001.

More than 8 ml fresh peripheral blood yielded the PBMCs. The source material was blood. The receptor was isolated from a man aged 25-45 years with Graves' ophthalmopathy. This chain links TRBV5-1 with TRBJ2-7; 7 positions agree with TRBD1. The CDR3 protein is CASSLAATGFPYEQYF. In DNA form, the CDR3 reads TGCGCCAGCAGCTTGGCAGCGACAGGGTTCCCCTACGAGCAGTACTTC.